The rows below give T cell receptor beta chains drawn from one sample of a study of CD8 T cells in Susac syndrome. TCRdb fed the immunoSEQ multiplex PCR reads into MiXCR, producing one record per CDR3 protein. The table lists around 270,000 distinct CDR3 sequences, 65% to 90% of them singletons. The sequenced sample was CD8+ T cells from PBMCs. Every receptor here comes from a human donor with multiple sclerosis. Both conserved end residues are part of each CDR3. A D gene is named only where the DNA matches it firmly. A row's size may be missing; if present it is once, few, many or a size class.

d_gene	v_gene	abundance	j_gene	CDR3nt	CDR3aa
TRBD1	TRBV11-2	.	TRBJ2-7	TGTGCCAGCAGCGCACCGACAGGGCCGGGCTACGAGCAGTACTTC	CASSAPTGPGYEQYF
TRBD2	TRBV27	.	TRBJ2-7	TGTGCCAGCAGTCCCGACCCGGGGGGCTACGAGCAGTACTTC	CASSPDPGGYEQYF
.	TRBV30	.	TRBJ1-1	TGTGCCTGCCAATCAGGAGCTGAAGCTTTCTTT	CACQSGAEAFF
TRBD2	TRBV11-2	.	TRBJ2-1	TGTGCCAGCGAAGGACTAGCGGGACCCCGGGGCAATGAGCAGTTCTTC	CASEGLAGPRGNEQFF
.	TRBV3-1	.	TRBJ2-1	TGTGCCAGCAGCCAAGACTTGAGCTCCTACAATGAGCAGTTCTTC	CASSQDLSSYNEQFF
.	TRBV11-1	many	TRBJ2-7	TGTGCCAGCTCCGGCTCCTACGAGCAGTACTTC	CASSGSYEQYF
.	TRBV27	.	TRBJ1-2	TGTGCCAGCAGTTTTGGGGGGCACATCGGCTACACCTTC	CASSFGGHIGYTF
.	TRBV6-2/TRBV6-3	.	TRBJ1-1	TGTGCCAGCAGGTATGCATTGGAAGCTTTCTTT	CASRYALEAFF
.	TRBV28	.	TRBJ1-1	TGTGCCAGCAGTCCAATCTACAGACCGAACACTGAAGCTTTCTTT	CASSPIYRPNTEAFF
.	TRBV20-1	.	TRBJ2-5	TGCAGTGCTAGAGGGGGTGGGCCCTCGGAGACCCAGTACTTC	CSARGGGPSETQYF
.	TRBV5-1	once	TRBJ2-1	TGCGCCAGCAGCCCAATTTGGGCTCACTACAATGAGCAGTTCTTC	CASSPIWAHYNEQFF
.	TRBV7-8	.	TRBJ1-5	TGTGCCAGCAGCCCCGAGCGGAGCAATCAGCCCCAGCATTTT	CASSPERSNQPQHF
.	TRBV6-2/TRBV6-3	.	TRBJ2-7	TGTACCAGCAGTTACTCGAGGGAACAGGTGATCTACGAGCAGTACTTC	CTSSYSREQVIYEQYF
.	TRBV5-1	few	TRBJ2-7	TGCGCCAGCAGCGTTGACAGTCCAGCCTACGAGCAGTACTTC	CASSVDSPAYEQYF
.	TRBV2	.	TRBJ2-7	TGTGCCAGCGGCGAGGTAGACAGAGAGTACTACGAGCAGTACTTC	CASGEVDREYYEQYF
.	TRBV11-2	once	TRBJ2-3	TGTGCCAGCAGCACCCCGGGTAGGGGGACAGATACGCAGTATTTT	CASSTPGRGTDTQYF
TRBD1	TRBV2	.	TRBJ1-5	TGTGCCAGCCAGGGGGAACAGGGGATTCAGCCCCAGCATTTT	CASQGEQGIQPQHF
.	TRBV6-2/TRBV6-3	.	TRBJ1-5	TGTGCCAGCAGTTACACACGGTATCAGCCCCAGCATTTT	CASSYTRYQPQHF
.	TRBV19	.	TRBJ2-1	TGTGCCAGTAGTATAGGGCTGAGTTTTGGAAATGAGCAGTTCTTC	CASSIGLSFGNEQFF
TRBD1	TRBV4-3	.	TRBJ1-1	TGCGCCAGCGCAATCAACAGGGGGCTCGGGACTGAAGCTTTCTTT	CASAINRGLGTEAFF
.	TRBV7-3	once	TRBJ2-1	TGTGCCAGCGGGACCCCCAATGAGCAGTTCTTC	CASGTPNEQFF
TRBD1	TRBV20-1	once	TRBJ1-5	TGCAGTGCAGCCCTTGGGACAGGGGGCTGGGGCAATCAGCCCCAGCATTTT	CSAALGTGGWGNQPQHF
.	TRBV28	.	TRBJ1-4	TGTGCCAGCAGCACAGACCTCGGGACTAATGAAAAACTGTTTTTT	CASSTDLGTNEKLFF
.	TRBV28	.	TRBJ2-3	TGTGCCAGCAGTTTAGCTGAGGCTGGAACTCCTGGCACAGATACGCAGTATTTT	CASSLAEAGTPGTDTQYF
TRBD2	TRBV7-3	.	TRBJ2-1	TGTGCCAGCAGCCCCTTCGGGGGGGGTGGCAATGAGCAGTTCTTC	CASSPFGGGGNEQFF
.	TRBV5-4	.	TRBJ1-1	TGTGCCAGCAGCTTGATAAAAGGCACGGTTAACACTGAAGCTTTCTTT	CASSLIKGTVNTEAFF
.	TRBV27	.	TRBJ1-4	TGTGCCAGCAGGACACGAGAGGGCGGGTATGAAAAACTGTTTTTT	CASRTREGGYEKLFF
.	TRBV5-4	few	TRBJ2-2	TGTGCCAGCAGCCCTTGGACTCCGAACACCGGGGAGCTGTTTTTT	CASSPWTPNTGELFF
TRBD2	TRBV20-1	.	TRBJ2-1	TGCAGTGCTAGATCCCCATTCGGGAGGGCCAATGAGCAGTTCTTC	CSARSPFGRANEQFF
TRBD2	TRBV20-1	once	TRBJ2-1	TGCAGTCACCGACTAGCGGGATACAATGAGCAGTTCTTC	CSHRLAGYNEQFF
TRBD2	TRBV6-2/TRBV6-3	.	TRBJ2-3	TGTGCCAGCAGTTACTCCGCTAGCGGGATTCCGTCAGATACGCAGTATTTT	CASSYSASGIPSDTQYF
TRBD1	TRBV5-6	.	TRBJ2-2	TGTGCCAGCAGCTGGACAGGGGTGGTTGCCGGGGAGCTGTTTTTT	CASSWTGVVAGELFF
TRBD1	TRBV27	few	TRBJ2-7	TGTGCCAGCAGTTATCTCGGACAGGGCGACGAGCAGTACTTC	CASSYLGQGDEQYF
TRBD2	TRBV20-1	.	TRBJ2-1	TGCAGTGCTTTTGAAGCGGGGTACAATGAGCAGTTCTTC	CSAFEAGYNEQFF
TRBD2	TRBV5-4	.	TRBJ2-7	TGTGCCAGCAGCCTAGCGGGAGCGGAGTACGGGTACGAGCAGTACTTC	CASSLAGAEYGYEQYF
.	TRBV9	few	TRBJ2-7	TGTGCCAGCAGCGCCACTCCGTCCTACGAGCAGTACTTC	CASSATPSYEQYF
TRBD1	TRBV12-3/TRBV12-4	.	TRBJ2-1	TGTGCCAGCAGTTTATGGACAGGGGGAAGCAATGAGCAGTTCTTC	CASSLWTGGSNEQFF
.	TRBV7-9	.	TRBJ1-5	TGTGCCAGCAGCTTAGCGGGACTAGACAATCAGCCCCAGCATTTT	CASSLAGLDNQPQHF
.	TRBV19	.	TRBJ1-5	TGTGCCAGTAGTATTTGGGTCAATCAGCCCCAGCATTTT	CASSIWVNQPQHF
.	TRBV28	.	TRBJ2-1	TGTGCCAGCATCTTAGGGGGGAGCTCCTACAATGAGCAGTTCTTC	CASILGGSSYNEQFF
.	TRBV10-3	.	TRBJ2-1	TGTGCCATCAGGGATCAGCTCGGGGTTAGCTCCTACAATGAGCAGTTCTTC	CAIRDQLGVSSYNEQFF
.	TRBV6-1	.	TRBJ1-1	TGTGCCACCAACTCGGGAGGGAACACTGAAGCTTTCTTT	CATNSGGNTEAFF
.	TRBV7-2	once	TRBJ2-3	TGTGCCAGCAGCTACCTCTTATACAAGGCAGATACGCAGTATTTT	CASSYLLYKADTQYF
.	TRBV6-1	.	TRBJ1-5	TGTGCTTCCCGGGAGGCAGGTATGGGCAATCAGCCCCAGCATTTT	CASREAGMGNQPQHF
.	TRBV27	.	TRBJ1-5	TGTGCCAGCAGTATCCAGCCCAATAGCAATCAGCCCCAGCATTTT	CASSIQPNSNQPQHF
.	TRBV28	.	TRBJ1-2	TGTGCCAGCAGTTTGGACAGCGTCTATGGCTACACCTTC	CASSLDSVYGYTF
TRBD1	TRBV7-8	.	TRBJ2-5	TGTGCCAGCAGCCCTTTCCAGGACAGGGGGGACCAAGAGACCCAGTACTTC	CASSPFQDRGDQETQYF
TRBD1	TRBV20-1	.	TRBJ2-2	TGCAGTGCCGTTTGGACAGGCAAGGGGGCCGGGGAGCTGTTTTTT	CSAVWTGKGAGELFF
TRBD2	TRBV4-3	.	TRBJ2-3	TGCGCCAGCAGCCAATCTATAGCGGGCTCCTACACAGATACGCAGTATTTT	CASSQSIAGSYTDTQYF
TRBD1	TRBV2	.	TRBJ1-4	TGTGCCAGCAGGGCGACAGGGGCCGCTAATGAAAAACTGTTTTTT	CASRATGAANEKLFF
.	TRBV20-1	.	TRBJ2-3	TGCAGTGCTACTCGGTGGGAGGAGTCCACAGATACGCAGTATTTT	CSATRWEESTDTQYF
.	TRBV13	.	TRBJ1-4	TGTGCCAGCAGCTTAGATCAGGGAAAGAATGAAAAACTGTTTTTT	CASSLDQGKNEKLFF
TRBD2	TRBV7-9	.	TRBJ2-3	TGTGCCAGCAGTTATAGCGGGACCCGCCCAGATACGCAGTATTTT	CASSYSGTRPDTQYF
.	TRBV7-8	.	TRBJ1-2	TGTGCCAGCAGCTTACGCGGGGGTCTGGGCTACACCTTC	CASSLRGGLGYTF
.	TRBV19	.	TRBJ2-1	TGTGCCAGTACGCCCGGGGCAGCCTACAATGAGCAGTTCTTC	CASTPGAAYNEQFF
TRBD1	TRBV19	.	TRBJ2-7	TGTGCCAGTAGTATCAGGGGGCCCTACGAGCAGTACTTC	CASSIRGPYEQYF
.	TRBV12-3/TRBV12-4	.	TRBJ2-2	TGTGCCAGCGGACGTTCTGAGGTTCCCGGGGAGCTGTTTTTT	CASGRSEVPGELFF
TRBD2	TRBV6-2/TRBV6-3	.	TRBJ2-1	TGTGCCAGCAGTGCCTTGCGGGAGGGCCGGGATGAGCAGTTCTTC	CASSALREGRDEQFF
TRBD1	TRBV18	.	TRBJ1-1	TGTGCCAGCTCACTATCGCCAGGGGGGACTGAAGCTTTCTTT	CASSLSPGGTEAFF
.	TRBV4-3	.	TRBJ1-5	TGCGCCAGCAGCCAAGATAAAGGACCCGGTCAGCCCCAGCATTTT	CASSQDKGPGQPQHF